The next 14 T cell receptor beta chains were all read from a single sample in a study of T-cell memory formation after mild COVID-19. TCRdb re-analysed the 5' RACE reads in MiXCR, keeping a single row per CDR3 protein. The sample lists 310,000 or so distinct CDR3 sequences; roughly 15% were seen once. The sample consisted of PBMCs or a T cell subset sorted from them (not recorded which). These receptors were obtained from a man aged 18-30 years who had mild COVID-19 (a few samples of this study predate the infection). Cell type and time point are not known.

This clonotype came up many times. The V call is TRBV5-1, the J call TRBJ2-1, with 10 bases aligning to TRBD2. Trimming removed 4 bases from V and 4 bases from J; junction bases left unmatched: 5. In germline, CDR1 is SGHRS, CDR2 YFSETQ. CDR3 length equals 15 residues. The CDR3 is CASSPGLAAYNEQFF. The CDR3 coding sequence is TGCGCCAGCAGCCCAGGACTAGCGGCTTACAATGAGCAGTTCTTC.

The table lists this clonotype with many counts. The chain recombines TRBV29-1 with TRBJ2-7; D is possibly TRBD2 (7 bases). The ends were cut back, 4 bases at V and 2 bases at J, with 12 bases in the middle. The CDR3 contains 13 residues. Germline V gene sequence: CDR1 SQVTM, CDR2 ANQGSEA. The CDR3 sequence is CSVVGGHTYEQYF. CDR3 DNA: TGCAGCGTTGTGGGGGGGCATACCTACGAGCAGTACTTC.

The V gene is TRBV5-6, the J gene TRBJ2-4; unclear D gene. Trimming cost V 4 bases and J 0 bases, with 11 bases left between them. The CDR3 contains 15 residues. The germline V gene encodes CDR1 SGHDT and CDR2 YYEEEE. In DNA, the CDR3 is TGTGCCAGCAGCAACAGTGGTCTAGCCAAAAACATTCAGTACTTC. Translation: CASSNSGLAKNIQYF. Looking up the rest from reference TRBV5-6 and TRBJ2-4 gives the full variable domain: DAGVTQSPTHLIKTRGQQVTLRCSPKSGHDTVSWYQQALGQGPQFIFQYYEEEERQRGNFPDRFSGHQFPNYSSELNVNALLLGDSALYLCASSNSGLAKNIQYFGAGTRLSVL.

This clonotype was found a few times. The V and J genes are TRBV7-9 and TRBJ2-4; TRBD2 matches 8 bases. This CDR3 comprises 14 residues. Trimming took 6 bases from V and 7 from J; bases not matched to a gene: 8. Per germline, CDR1 SEHNR and CDR2 FQNEAQ (reference sequence). The CDR3 DNA sequence: TGTGCCAGCAGTACAAGCGGGGGAACTAACATTCAGTACTTC. It codes for CASSTSGGTNIQYF.

This chain connects TRBV6-1 to TRBJ1-1; TRBD1 is a possible D gene (5 bases). The CDR3 covers 15 residues. CDR1 is MNHNS, CDR2 SASEGT, per germline. Between the trimmed V and J ends, which lost 5 bases and 5 bases, there was a span of 18 bases. CDR3: CASSRTPGGGTEAFF. DNA for the CDR3: TGTGCCAGCAGTAGGACCCCAGGTGGGGGAACTGAAGCTTTCTTT.

The sample holds many counts of this clonotype. The rearrangement uses TRBV28 and TRBJ2-4, with 7 nucleotides matching TRBD1. This CDR3 is built from 15 residues. V shed 5 bases and J 4 bases; nucleotides not matched to a gene: 8. Germline V lookup: CDR1 MDHEN, CDR2 SYDVKM. The CDR3, as DNA: TGTGCCAGCAGTCAAGCCGACAGGGCTAAAAACATTCAGTACTTC. Encoded protein: CASSQADRAKNIQYF.

The sample holds many counts of this clonotype. V and J are TRBV7-8 and TRBJ2-7; possibly TRBD1 or TRBD2 for D (5 bases each). V was cut by 5 bases and J by 0 bases, with 14 bases left in between. Germline CDR1 is SGHVS and CDR2 is FQNEAQ. This CDR3 comprises 15 residues. CDR3 nucleotides: TGTGCCAGCAGCCGAGGGACGGTGCTCTCCTACGAGCAGTACTTC. Residues: CASSRGTVLSYEQYF. The whole variable domain, remainder taken from reference TRBV7-8 and TRBJ2-7, is GAGVSQSPRYKVAKRGQDVALRCDPISGHVSLFWYQQALGQGPEFLTYFQNEAQLDKSGLPSDRFFAERPEGSVSTLKIQRTQQEDSAVYLCASSRGTVLSYEQYFGPGTRLTVT.

This clonotype came up many times. This chain joins TRBV4-3 and TRBJ1-5, with 7 bases that match TRBD1. With V trimmed by 4 bases and J by 5 bases, 8 bases remained unmatched. Germline V lookup: CDR1 LGHNA, CDR2 YSLEER. This CDR3 has 15 amino acids. CDR3 sequence reads: CASSPTGDSYQPQHF. In nucleotides, the CDR3 is TGCGCCAGCAGCCCAACAGGGGACAGTTATCAGCCCCAGCATTTT.

This clonotype was seen more than once but under ten times. The chain couples TRBV6-5 to TRBJ2-3; 7 nucleotides align to TRBD2. V dropped 6 bases and J dropped 3; count of bases not matched to a gene: 9. Germline V gene data show CDR1 as MNHEY and CDR2 as SVGAGI. The CDR3 is 15 amino acids. CDR3 in amino acids: CASSFGLVGTDTQYF. The CDR3 DNA is TGTGCCAGCAGCTTCGGACTAGTTGGGACAGATACGCAGTATTTT.

The rearrangement links TRBV4-1 to TRBJ1-4, with 7 bases matching TRBD1. V was pared by 3 bases and J by 5 bases, with 6 bases of the junction left unmatched. The CDR3 has 15 amino acids. Germline-derived CDR1 and CDR2 are MGHRA and YSYEKL. The DNA for the CDR3 is TGCGCCAGCAGCCAGCCGAGGGACAGAAATGAAAAACTGTTTTTT. Translating it yields CASSQPRDRNEKLFF.

This clonotype was detected ten times or more. This rearrangement joins TRBV7-2 to TRBJ2-2; D remains ambiguous. V shed 5 bases and J shed 4 bases, with 11 bases lying between them. The CDR3 has 14 residues. Germline CDR1 SGHTA, CDR2 FQGNSA. Here the CDR3 reads CASSDRRGTGELFF. The CDR3 DNA sequence: TGTGCCAGCAGCGACCGTCGTGGCACCGGGGAGCTGTTTTTT.

This clonotype has a handful of counts. The chain employs TRBV4-1 and TRBJ2-3; tentatively, D is TRBD1 or TRBD2 (5 bases each). Trimming left V 5 bases short and J 1 base short, with 22 bases between. The CDR3 sequence is 18 residues long. The germline gives CDR1 MGHRA, CDR2 YSYEKL. In DNA, the CDR3 is TGCGCCAGCAGCGCGAGGGAGTTCCGGGACGGGGGCACAGATACGCAGTATTTT. This translates into CASSAREFRDGGTDTQYF.

This clonotype was detected only a few times. The chain employs TRBV28 and TRBJ2-2, with TRBD1 as a possible D gene (5 bases). The length of the CDR3 is 15 residues. CDR1 and CDR2 from the germline V gene are MDHEN and SYDVKM. V was shortened by 5 bases and J by 3 bases, with 13 bases between the two germline ends. The CDR3 spells CASSRPDSYTGELFF. The CDR3 region has the DNA TGTGCCAGCAGTCGCCCTGACAGCTACACCGGGGAGCTGTTTTTT.

This chain links TRBV10-3 with TRBJ2-5; TRBD2 matches 9 bases. Germline V gene lookup returns CDR1 ENHRY and CDR2 SYGVKD. The CDR3 loop spans 15 amino acids. V lost 3 bases to trimming and J lost 5 bases; unmatched junction nucleotides: 7. CDR3 sequence (DNA): TGTGCCATCAGTGAAAGTAGCGGGGGTGTCGAGACCCAGTACTTC. Amino acids: CAISESSGGVETQYF.